The 29 T cell receptor beta chains below were found in one sample sequenced in a study of graft-versus-host responses after intestinal transplantation. No antigen has been identified for these receptors. TCRdb's table, derived via immunoSEQ multiplex PCR, lists solely in-frame clones and lacks some. The sample lists approximately 75,000 clones, nearly 90% occurring once. The specimen was unstimulated CD8+ T cells sorted from spleen or lymph node cells, collected before transplant. These TCRs come from a human donor who was the organ donor for an intestinal transplant.

This clone was seen a few times. This chain links TRBV6-6 with TRBJ2-7; no clear D. The CDR3 has 11 amino acids. Germline V gene sequence: CDR1 MNHNY, CDR2 SVGAGI (reference sequence). Trimming took 0 bases from V and 6 from J, leaving 3 bases between them. CDR3 bases: TGTGCCAGCAGTTACTCGGGCGAGCAGTACGTC. Amino acids: CASSYSGEQYV.

The chain recombines TRBV11-2 with TRBJ1-6; perhaps TRBD1 as D (5 bases). The CDR3 is 14 amino acids. The V and J ends lost 7 bases and 9 bases respectively, with 16 bases between them. Germline CDR1 SGHAT, CDR2 FQNNGV. CDR3 sequence: CASTDGTRGSPLHF. CDR3 DNA: TGTGCCAGCACCGACGGGACTAGGGGTTCACCCCTCCACTTT.

The genes are TRBV14 and TRBJ2-1; a possible D gene is TRBD2 (6 bases). Trimming cost V 3 bases and J 4 bases, with 16 bases left between them. From germline, CDR1 is SGHDN and CDR2 FVKESK. The CDR3 runs to 16 residues. The CDR3 protein is CASSQGTGEPYNEQFF. DNA of the CDR3: TGTGCCAGCAGCCAGGGCACGGGGGAACCATACAATGAGCAGTTCTTC. Full variable domain (remainder filled in from reference TRBV14 and TRBJ2-1): EAGVTQFPSHSVIEKGQTVTLRCDPISGHDNLYWYRRVMGKEIKFLLHFVKESKQDESGMPNNRFLAERTGGTYSTLKVQPAELEDSGVYFCASSQGTGEPYNEQFFGPGTRLTVL.

The V gene is TRBV7-8, the J gene TRBJ2-1; 9 nucleotides align to TRBD2. V dropped 8 bases and J dropped 0; count of bases not matched to a gene: 5. Per the germline V gene, CDR1 is SGHVS and CDR2 is FQNEAQ. The CDR3 covers 15 residues. CDR3: CASVVTSGSYNEQFF. The DNA for the CDR3 is TGTGCCAGCGTCGTGACTAGCGGCTCCTACAATGAGCAGTTCTTC.

The V call is TRBV7-9, the J call TRBJ2-7; 7 positions match TRBD1. V trimming: 5 bases; J trimming: 4 bases; junction bases outside the gene matches: 8. This CDR3 is 14 amino acids long. The germline CDR1 and CDR2 sequences are SEHNR and FQNEAQ (reference sequence). In DNA form, the CDR3 reads TGTGCCAGCAGCATACCGGGACAGACATACGAGCAGTACGTC. Translation: CASSIPGQTYEQYV.

The V gene is TRBV6-6, the J gene TRBJ1-1; 8 bases are shared with TRBD1. This CDR3 has 16 residues. V lost 4 bases to trimming and J lost 2 bases; unmatched junction nucleotides: 9. From germline, CDR1 is MNHNY and CDR2 SVGAGI (reference sequence). The CDR3 sequence is CASSWTPDRVNTEAFF. The DNA for the CDR3 is TGTGCCAGCAGTTGGACCCCGGACAGGGTTAACACTGAAGCTTTCTTT.

The chain joins TRBV9 to TRBJ2-1, with 9 bases that match TRBD1. This CDR3 region has 15 residues. Looked up from germline, CDR1 is SGDLS and CDR2 is YYNGEE. J gave up 7 bases and V 0 bases, and 5 bases lay outside the gene matches. CDR3 protein: CASSVGQGGMNEQFF. The DNA for the CDR3 is TGTGCCAGCAGCGTAGGACAGGGGGGAATGAATGAGCAGTTCTTC. Using reference TRBV9 and TRBJ2-1 for the parts outside the CDR3, the full variable domain is DSGVTQTPKHLITATGQRVTLRCSPRSGDLSVYWYQQSLDQGLQFLIQYYNGEERAKGNILERFSAQQFPDLHSELNLSSLELGDSALYFCASSVGQGGMNEQFFGPGTRLTVL.

J is TRBJ2-5 and V is TRBV27; D is perhaps TRBD1 (6 bases). There are 14 residues in the CDR3. Trimming took off 5 bases at V and 0 bases at J, with 10 bases between the two ends. Germline V CDR1 and CDR2: MNHEY, SMNVEV (reference sequence). The CDR3 here is CASSPYRDQETQYF. DNA of the CDR3: TGTGCCAGCAGTCCTTACAGGGACCAAGAGACCCAGTACTTC.

The count of this clone is one. The chain links TRBV30 to TRBJ1-1; possibly TRBD1 for D (6 bases). Between the trimmed V and J ends, which lost 5 bases and 5 bases, there was a span of 21 bases. Germline V CDR1 and CDR2: GTSNPN, SVGIG (reference sequence). The CDR3 spans 15 residues. The DNA of the CDR3 is TGTGCCTGGGTTACCTTACAGGGCCTCGGGACTGAAGCTTTCTTT. Translated: CAWVTLQGLGTEAFF. Looking up the rest from reference TRBV30 and TRBJ1-1 gives the full variable domain: SQTIHQWPATLVQPVGSPLSLECTVEGTSNPNLYWYRQAAGRGLQLLFYSVGIGQISSEVPQNLSASRPQDRQFILSSKKLLLSDSGFYLCAWVTLQGLGTEAFFGQGTRLTVV.

V usage is TRBV2 and J usage is TRBJ2-7; TRBD1 aligns across 7 bases. Losses at the gene ends were 4 bases for V and 3 bases for J; bases not matched to a gene: 12. Germline V lookup: CDR1 SNHLY, CDR2 FYNNEI. The CDR3 spans 16 residues. CDR3 bases: TGTGCCAGCAGTGTCCCCGACAGGGCCCTTCACTACGAGCAGTACGTC. This gives the protein CASSVPDRALHYEQYV.

The chain combines TRBV27 with TRBJ2-1, with 11 bases lining up with TRBD2. The CDR3 is 19 residues long. V dropped 2 bases and J dropped 0; count of bases not matched to a gene: 9. Germline V lookup: CDR1 MNHEY, CDR2 SMNVEV (reference sequence). The CDR3 region has the DNA TGTGCCAGCAGTTTAGAGGGACTAGCGGTAATTAGCTCCTACAATGAGCAGTTCTTC. Translating gives CASSLEGLAVISSYNEQFF.

The gene calls are TRBV2 and TRBJ1-1; weak D call: TRBD1 (5 bases). Germline V gene lookup returns CDR1 SNHLY and CDR2 FYNNEI. The CDR3 has 15 amino acids. Trimming stripped 4 bases from V and 0 bases from J, with 12 bases between. The CDR3 is CASSVKGYMNTEAFF. The DNA of the CDR3 is TGTGCCAGCAGTGTAAAGGGGTACATGAACACTGAAGCTTTCTTT.

The chain joins TRBV7-2 to TRBJ1-5, with TRBD1 identical over 11 bases. This CDR3 has 19 residues. Germline V lookup: CDR1 SGHTA, CDR2 FQGNSA. The junction had 9 bases not matched to a gene; V was cut back by 1 base and J by 1 base. As DNA, the CDR3 is TGTGCCAGCAGCTTAGTGGGGACAGGGGGTTTCAGAAGCAATCAGCCCCAGCATTTT. Its protein is CASSLVGTGGFRSNQPQHF. Variable domain in full (rest from reference TRBV7-2 and TRBJ1-5): GAGVSQSPSNKVTEKGKDVELRCDPISGHTALYWYRQSLGQGLEFLIYFQGNSAPDKSGLPSDRFSAERTGGSVSTLTIQRTQQEDSAVYLCASSLVGTGGFRSNQPQHFGDGTRLSIL.

V and J are TRBV6-5 and TRBJ2-2; D is ambiguous. This CDR3 is built from 11 residues. The germline V and J ends were trimmed by 4 bases and 7 bases, with 4 bases remaining between them. Germline loops: CDR1 MNHEY, CDR2 SVGAGI. Here the CDR3 DNA reads TGTGCCAGCAGTTCAGACGGGGAGCTGTTTTTT. It is translated as CASSSDGELFF.

The chain employs TRBV4-1 and TRBJ1-2; a possible D gene is TRBD1 (5 bases). The CDR3 runs 15 residues. In germline, CDR1 is MGHRA, CDR2 YSYEKL. V was pared by 0 bases and J by 5 bases, with 13 bases between. CDR3 sequence: CASSQETRGLYGYTF. CDR3 sequence (DNA): TGCGCCAGCAGCCAAGAGACGAGGGGACTTTATGGCTACACCTTC.

This chain connects TRBV5-6 to TRBJ1-2, with TRBD1 as a possible D gene (6 bases). V shed 0 bases and J shed 11 bases, with 20 bases lying between them. The CDR3 is 15 residues long. The germline V gene has CDR1 SGHDT and CDR2 YYEEEE. The CDR3 loop reads CASSLAGTLKTGYTF. DNA of the CDR3: TGTGCCAGCAGCTTGGCCGGGACACTAAAAACTGGATACACCTTC.

The chain carries TRBV28 and TRBJ1-4; D might be TRBD1 (5 bases). Trimming took off 7 bases at V and 8 bases at J, with 20 bases between the two ends. The CDR3 length is 15 residues. Germline CDR1 and CDR2: MDHEN and SYDVKM. CDR3 bases: TGTGCCAGCAAGGGCCCCGGAGGGGTTGGCGAAAAACTGTTTTTT. Its translation is CASKGPGGVGEKLFF.

The chain uses TRBV10-2 and TRBJ1-2, with D perhaps TRBD1 (6 bases). From germline, CDR1 is WSHSY and CDR2 SAAADI. V was trimmed by 6 bases and J by 3 bases, leaving 23 bases between them. CDR3 length: 17 amino acids. The CDR3 region is CASRGPQGSNGDYGYTF. CDR3 in DNA: TGCGCCAGCAGAGGGCCGCAGGGGAGTAACGGAGACTATGGCTACACCTTC.

Only a few counts were recorded for this clone. This sequence joins TRBV4-3 and TRBJ1-2; TRBD1 matches 8 bases. Per the germline V gene, CDR1 is LGHNA and CDR2 is YSLEER. V was pared by 0 bases and J by 8 bases, with 5 bases of the junction left unmatched. The CDR3 is 14 residues long. The CDR3 nucleotides are TGCGCCAGCAGCCAAGATCAGGGGGCATGGGGCTACACCTTC. Protein sequence: CASSQDQGAWGYTF.

The genes are TRBV11-2 and TRBJ1-3, with TRBD1 as a possible D gene (5 bases). Germline V gene lookup returns CDR1 SGHAT and CDR2 FQNNGV. The CDR3 spans 18 residues. Trimming removed 5 bases at V and 5 bases at J, with 25 bases between. The CDR3 DNA follows: TGTGCCAGCAGCCCCAACTCCCGGAAGGGGCCTTACAGAAACACCATATATTTT. Amino acids: CASSPNSRKGPYRNTIYF.

CDR3 protein: CASSPKISRTANTEAFF. In DNA form, the CDR3 reads TGCGCCAGCAGCCCTAAGATAAGCAGGACAGCGAACACTGAAGCTTTCTTT. The genes are TRBV4-3 and TRBJ1-1; D might be TRBD1 (6 bases). V gave up 4 bases and J gave up 1 base, with 19 bases separating them. CDR1 and CDR2 from the germline V gene are LGHNA and YSLEER. The CDR3 runs 17 residues.

The chain recombines TRBV6-5 with TRBJ1-1, with D possibly matching TRBD1 (6 bases). Germline V gene sequence: CDR1 MNHEY, CDR2 SVGAGI. The CDR3 extends over 14 amino acids. The germline V and J ends were trimmed by 6 bases and 5 bases, with 16 bases remaining between them. DNA of the CDR3: TGTGCCAGCAGAATAACAGGGAGAGGAACTGAAGCTTTCTTT. It codes for CASRITGRGTEAFF.

The chain couples TRBV2 to TRBJ2-3, with D hard to call. V was cut by 6 bases and J by 2 bases, with 15 bases left in between. The CDR3 consists of 15 residues. Germline loops: CDR1 SNHLY, CDR2 FYNNEI. In DNA form, the CDR3 reads TGTGCCAGCAGCGGCGTCGAGGCCCCCACAGATACGCAGTATTTT. Residues: CASSGVEAPTDTQYF.

The genes are TRBV15 and TRBJ2-7; D may be TRBD2 (6 bases). CDR1 and CDR2 (germline): LNHNV, YYDKDF (reference sequence). Trimming pared 3 bases from V and 3 bases from J, leaving 9 bases between. This CDR3 has 13 amino acids. The CDR3 bases are TGTGCCACCAGCAGCCGGGGGAGCTACGAGCAGTACGTC. Translating it yields CATSSRGSYEQYV.

The rearrangement links TRBV25-1 to TRBJ1-1, with 9 positions matching TRBD1. After removal of 4 bases from V and 1 base from J, the junction contained 1 base not matched to a gene. Germline lookup yields CDR1 MGHDK and CDR2 SYGVNS. This CDR3 contains 14 residues. CDR3 residues: CASSVTGGNTEAFF. The CDR3, as DNA: TGTGCCAGCAGTGTGACAGGGGGGAACACTGAAGCTTTCTTT. The full variable domain, its missing parts supplied by reference TRBV25-1 and TRBJ1-1, is EADIYQTPRYLVIGTGKKITLECSQTMGHDKMYWYQQDPGMELHLIHYSYGVNSTEKGDLSSESTVSRIRTEHFPLTLESARPSHTSQYLCASSVTGGNTEAFFGQGTRLTVV.

The chain employs TRBV4-1 and TRBJ1-5; D gene ambiguous. This CDR3 has 16 amino acids. Germline V lookup: CDR1 MGHRA, CDR2 YSYEKL. V gave up 0 bases and J gave up 11 bases, with 20 bases separating them. The CDR3 DNA follows: TGCGCCAGCAGCCAAGAGCACTGGCAGCAACCCGGGACCCAGCATTTT. It specifies CASSQEHWQQPGTQHF.

The genes are TRBV6-1 and TRBJ1-6; 10 bases align to TRBD1. Germline CDR1 is MNHNS and CDR2 is SASEGT. This CDR3 contains 18 residues. V lost 2 bases and J lost 7; bases outside the gene matches: 11. The CDR3 nucleotides read TGTGCCAGCAGTGAATTAGACCTACGGGACAGGGGAAATTCACCCCTCCACTTT. Translated, it gives CASSELDLRDRGNSPLHF.

The gene calls are TRBV7-2 and TRBJ2-1; 9 bases line up with TRBD2. CDR3 length: 17 amino acids. Germline CDR1 is SGHTA and CDR2 is FQGNSA. After removal of 2 bases from V and 7 bases from J, the junction contained 12 bases not matched to a gene. The CDR3 DNA is TGTGCCAGCAGCTTACTCGCGGGGGGGAGCCTCTGGAATGAGCAGTTCTTC. This gives the protein CASSLLAGGSLWNEQFF.

The J gene is TRBJ2-5, the V gene TRBV5-1; TRBD1 aligns across 8 bases. This CDR3 has 16 residues. The trim removed 0 bases at V and 5 bases at J, leaving 9 bases unmatched. Germline V CDR1 and CDR2: SGHRS, YFSETQ. The DNA for the CDR3 is TGCGCCAGCAGCTTGGACTCGGGCAGGGGGCTTGAGACCCAGTACTTC. This encodes CASSLDSGRGLETQYF.